Below are 8 T cell receptor beta chains sequenced from a single sample in a study of T cell changes during pregnancy in multiple sclerosis. TCRdb's table, derived via immunoSEQ multiplex PCR, lists solely in-frame clones and lacks some. Seen here are some 80,000 clones, roughly 93% observed once, and the top ten hold about 2.3%. Source: peripheral blood, taken in the third trimester of pregnancy. These receptor sequences come from a female donor with multiple sclerosis, enrolled in a pregnancy study.

V gene TRBV18 combines with J gene TRBJ2-3, with 12 positions matching TRBD2. The junction had 10 bases not matched to a gene; V was cut back by 2 bases and J by 4 bases. The CDR3 contains 18 residues. Germline CDR1 KGHSH, CDR2 LQKENI. CDR3 protein: CASSPVASSGGAADTQYF. CDR3 DNA sequence: TGTGCCAGCTCACCAGTTGCATCTAGCGGGGGGGCAGCAGATACGCAGTATTTT.

This chain links TRBV5-1 with TRBJ2-2, with D perhaps TRBD1 (6 bases). Trimming removed 6 bases from V and 0 bases from J, with 12 bases in between. Germline loops: CDR1 SGHRS, CDR2 YFSETQ. This CDR3 is 15 amino acids long. CDR3 residues: CASKMDRANTGELFF. The CDR3 DNA reads as TGCGCCAGCAAAATGGACAGAGCGAACACCGGGGAGCTGTTTTTT.

This chain joins TRBV27 and TRBJ2-7; 8 bases agree with TRBD1. The CDR3 is 15 amino acids. The ends lost 5 bases at V and 1 base at J; junction bases unmatched: 7. Germline CDR1 MNHEY, CDR2 SMNVEV (reference sequence). CDR3 in amino acids: CASSPGRDRSYEQYF. The CDR3, as DNA: TGTGCCAGCAGTCCGGGCCGGGACAGGTCCTACGAGCAGTACTTC.

The chain joins TRBV11-2 to TRBJ1-1; D is undetermined. Trimming pared 2 bases from V and 4 bases from J, leaving 11 bases between. The CDR3 runs to 14 residues. From germline, CDR1 is SGHAT and CDR2 FQNNGV. CDR3 coding DNA: TGTGCCAGCAGCTTAACCGACAAGAGCACTGAAGCTTTCTTT. It encodes CASSLTDKSTEAFF.

The chain links TRBV5-1 to TRBJ1-4, with a weak D call TRBD1 (5 bases). CDR1 is SGHRS and CDR2 is YFSETQ in the germline V gene. This CDR3 has 16 amino acids. Trimming pared 1 base from V and 0 bases from J, leaving 10 bases between. CDR3 sequence reads: CASSLRGDSTNEKLFF. The CDR3, as DNA: TGCGCCAGCAGCTTGAGAGGGGACTCAACTAATGAAAAACTGTTTTTT.

This clone was counted only a few times. This chain joins TRBV6-1 and TRBJ2-5; 10 bases are shared with TRBD2. With 4 bases clipped from V and 5 bases from J, the junction kept 7 bases outside the gene matches. This CDR3 has 15 amino acids. The germline V gene encodes CDR1 MNHNS and CDR2 SASEGT. CDR3 region: CASSVLAGGGETQYF. CDR3 bases: TGTGCCAGCAGTGTGTTAGCGGGGGGAGGCGAGACCCAGTACTTC.

V is TRBV7-8 and J is TRBJ1-5, with D tentatively TRBD1 (6 bases). CDR1 is SGHVS, CDR2 FQNEAQ, per germline. Deletions cut 6 bases from V and 5 bases from J, with 14 bases between. The CDR3 has 14 residues. CDR3: CASSRTGGDQPQHF. Written as DNA, the CDR3 is TGTGCCAGCAGTCGTACGGGGGGCGATCAGCCCCAGCATTTT.

This chain uses TRBV9 with TRBJ2-3; the match to TRBD2 covers 11 bases. The germline CDR1 and CDR2 sequences are SGDLS and YYNGEE. The CDR3 loop spans 16 amino acids. The junction had 10 bases not matched to a gene; V was cut back by 3 bases and J by 7 bases. CDR3 DNA: TGTGCCAGCAGCGGAATAGCGGGGGGGCTTGTAAATACGCAGTATTTT. Amino acids: CASSGIAGGLVNTQYF.